This T cell receptor beta chain was documented in a study of blood T cell repertoires in COVID-19. Study details: T cells, B-cell-depleted T cells, or PBMCs supplied cDNA or gDNA.

The method was immunoSEQ multiplex PCR; TCRdb's version includes in-frame clones alone and lacks a portion of them. The repertoire holds around 700,000 clones, with 75% to 90% as singletons. CDR3 size: 14 residues. Trimming removed 4 bases at V and 4 bases at J, with 13 bases between. Germline CDR1 MGHRA, CDR2 YSYEKL. The sample comprised peripheral blood. The rearrangement links TRBV4-1 to TRBJ2-5, with a tentative D call TRBD2 (6 bases). The receptor was derived from a woman under 30 with acute or convalescent COVID-19. DNA of the CDR3: TGCGCCAGCAGCCCCCTAGGCGGGGCAGAGACCCAGTACTTC. It specifies CASSPLGGAETQYF.